This TCR beta chain was found in a study of human T cells and chemical hapten exposure. The wider study: Patients, largely female, had alopecia areata, totalis or universalis. Slight volume differences across pooled libraries mainly accounted for varying per-sample TCR yields.

The time point denotes: patch test 3, about 24 weeks after DPC sensitization. Treatment described: therapeutic diphenylcyclopropenone sensitization with weekly scalp DPC. TCRdb passed the RACE reads through MiXCR, listing each CDR3 protein once. Of some 180,000 distinct CDR3 sequences in the sample, 20% to 25% were seen once. This CDR3 spans 15 amino acids. V was pared by 4 bases and J by 1 base, with 6 bases of the junction left unmatched. Germline V gives CDR1 MNHEY, CDR2 SMNVEV (reference sequence). This sequence joins TRBV27 and TRBJ2-5; 7 positions agree with TRBD1. Source: whole blood, taken in connection with sensitization to the hapten diphenylcyclopropenone (DPC). The sequence was obtained from a middle-aged woman with alopecia areata. Some clones in this sample may be carry-over from other donors' samples. CDR3 amino acids: CASSSTRGPQETQYF. Written as DNA, the CDR3 is TGTGCCAGCAGTTCCACAAGGGGGCCCCAAGAGACCCAGTACTTC.